Included here is one TCR beta chain sequence, with context. As yet, its antigen is unknown. The data originate from a study of shared clonotypes between healthy human individuals. Regarding the study as a whole: Richness estimates generally favored naive over memory subsets.

The CDR3 contains 13 residues. Germline values: CDR1 SGHTA, CDR2 FQGNSA. The V gene lost 5 bases and the J gene lost 6 bases, with 11 bases spanning the gap. The genomic DNA of each subset was split evenly across several immunoSEQ plates. Produced via immunoSEQ multiplex PCR; TCRdb's table is partial and in-frame only. Of about 2.4 million clones detected, 80% to 95% appear once; the ten largest clones hold roughly 0.39%. This receptor was taken from a man younger than 30 in good health. Some clones in this sample may be carry-over from other donors' samples. This chain uses TRBV7-2 with TRBJ2-1, with a tentative D call TRBD2 (5 bases). The sample consisted of naive CD4+ T cells from PBMCs. As to subset: CD45RA+ positively selected. In DNA, the CDR3 is TGTGCCAGCAGCCCAGAGGGCCTCAATGAGCAGTTCTTC. It yields the protein CASSPEGLNEQFF. Looking up the rest from reference TRBV7-2 and TRBJ2-1 gives the full variable domain: GAGVSQSPSNKVTEKGKDVELRCDPISGHTALYWYRQSLGQGLEFLIYFQGNSAPDKSGLPSDRFSAERTGGSVSTLTIQRTQQEDSAVYLCASSPEGLNEQFFGPGTRLTVL.